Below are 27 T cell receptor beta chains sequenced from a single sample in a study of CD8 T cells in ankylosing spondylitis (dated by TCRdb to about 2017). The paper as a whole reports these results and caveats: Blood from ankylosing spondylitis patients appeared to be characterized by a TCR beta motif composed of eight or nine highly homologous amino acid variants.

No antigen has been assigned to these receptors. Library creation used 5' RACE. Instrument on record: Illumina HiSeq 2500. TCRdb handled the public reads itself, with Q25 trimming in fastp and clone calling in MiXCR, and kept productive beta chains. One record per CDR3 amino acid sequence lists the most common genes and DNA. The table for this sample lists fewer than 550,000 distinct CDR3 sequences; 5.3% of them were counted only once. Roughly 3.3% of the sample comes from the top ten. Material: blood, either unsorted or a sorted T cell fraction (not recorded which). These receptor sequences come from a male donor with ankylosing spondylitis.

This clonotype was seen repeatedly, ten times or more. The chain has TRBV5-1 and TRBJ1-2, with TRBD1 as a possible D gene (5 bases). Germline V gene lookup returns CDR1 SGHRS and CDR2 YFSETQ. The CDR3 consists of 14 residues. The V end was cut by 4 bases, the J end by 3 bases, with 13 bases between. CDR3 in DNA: TGCGCCAGCAGCCAAAATGGGGGAGACTATGGCTACACCTTC. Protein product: CASSQNGGDYGYTF.

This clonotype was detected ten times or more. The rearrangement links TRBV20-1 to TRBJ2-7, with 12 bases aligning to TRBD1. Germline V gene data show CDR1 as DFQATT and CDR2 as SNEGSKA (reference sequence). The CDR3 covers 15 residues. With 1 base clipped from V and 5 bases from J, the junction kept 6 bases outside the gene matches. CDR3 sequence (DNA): TGCAGTGCTAGAGCCCCGGGACAGGGGGCCAACGAGCAGTACTTC. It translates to CSARAPGQGANEQYF.

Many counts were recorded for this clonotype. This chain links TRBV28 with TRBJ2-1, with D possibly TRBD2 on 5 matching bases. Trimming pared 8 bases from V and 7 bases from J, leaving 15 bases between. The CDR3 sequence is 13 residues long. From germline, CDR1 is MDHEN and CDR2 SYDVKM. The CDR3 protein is CASRRLAWNEQFF. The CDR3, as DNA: TGTGCCAGCCGGCGGCTAGCTTGGAATGAGCAGTTCTTC.

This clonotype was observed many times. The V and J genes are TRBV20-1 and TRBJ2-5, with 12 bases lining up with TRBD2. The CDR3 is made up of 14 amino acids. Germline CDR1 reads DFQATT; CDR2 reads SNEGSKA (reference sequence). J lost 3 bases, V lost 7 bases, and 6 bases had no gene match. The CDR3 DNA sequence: TGCAGTGTCGGACTAGCGGGATTTAAAGAGACCCAGTACTTC. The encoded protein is CSVGLAGFKETQYF.

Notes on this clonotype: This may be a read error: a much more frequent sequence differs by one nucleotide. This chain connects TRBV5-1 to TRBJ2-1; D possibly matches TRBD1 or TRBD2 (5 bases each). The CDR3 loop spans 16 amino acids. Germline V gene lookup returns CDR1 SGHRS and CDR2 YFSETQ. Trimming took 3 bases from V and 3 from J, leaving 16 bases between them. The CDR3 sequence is CASSSTGDLIYNEQFF. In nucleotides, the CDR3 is TGCGCCAGCAGCTCGACCGGGGACCTCATCTACAATGAGCAGTTCTTC.

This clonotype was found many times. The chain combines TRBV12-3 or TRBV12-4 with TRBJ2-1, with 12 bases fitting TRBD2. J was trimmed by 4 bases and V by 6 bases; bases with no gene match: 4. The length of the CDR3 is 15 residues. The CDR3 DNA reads TGTGCCAGCAGGACCGGGACTAGCGGGTACAATGAGCAGTTCTTC. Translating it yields CASRTGTSGYNEQFF.

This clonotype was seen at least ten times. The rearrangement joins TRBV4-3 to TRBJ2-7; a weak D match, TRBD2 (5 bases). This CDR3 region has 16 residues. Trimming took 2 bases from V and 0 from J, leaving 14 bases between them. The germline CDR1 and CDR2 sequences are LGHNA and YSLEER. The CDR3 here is CASSQSLARVSYEQYF. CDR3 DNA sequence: TGCGCCAGCAGCCAATCCCTGGCGAGGGTCTCCTACGAGCAGTACTTC.

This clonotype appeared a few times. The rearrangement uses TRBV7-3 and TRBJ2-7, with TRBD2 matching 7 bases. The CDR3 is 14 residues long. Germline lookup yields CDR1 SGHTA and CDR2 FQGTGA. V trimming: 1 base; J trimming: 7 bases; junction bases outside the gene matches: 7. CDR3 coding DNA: TGTGCCAGCAGCTTAATGGGAGGGGAGGGGGAGCAGTACTTC. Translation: CASSLMGGEGEQYF.

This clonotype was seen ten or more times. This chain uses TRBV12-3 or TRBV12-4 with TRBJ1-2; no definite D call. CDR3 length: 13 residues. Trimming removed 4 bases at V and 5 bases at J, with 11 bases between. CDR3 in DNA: TGTGCCAGCAGTTCCTCCTACGGTTATGGCTACACCTTC. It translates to CASSSSYGYGYTF.

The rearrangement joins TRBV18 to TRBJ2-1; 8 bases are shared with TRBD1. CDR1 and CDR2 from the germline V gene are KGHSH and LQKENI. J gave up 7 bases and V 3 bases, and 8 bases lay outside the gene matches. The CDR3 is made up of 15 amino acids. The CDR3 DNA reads TGTGCCAGCTCACCGACAGGGGTGACGACAAATGAGCAGTTCTTC. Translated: CASSPTGVTTNEQFF.

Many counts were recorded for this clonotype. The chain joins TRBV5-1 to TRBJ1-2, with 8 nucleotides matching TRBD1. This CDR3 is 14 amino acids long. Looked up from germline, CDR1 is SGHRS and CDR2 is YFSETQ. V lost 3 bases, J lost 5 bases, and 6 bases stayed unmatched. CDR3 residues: CASSSLTGEYGYTF. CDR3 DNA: TGCGCCAGCAGCTCACTGACAGGGGAATATGGCTACACCTTC.

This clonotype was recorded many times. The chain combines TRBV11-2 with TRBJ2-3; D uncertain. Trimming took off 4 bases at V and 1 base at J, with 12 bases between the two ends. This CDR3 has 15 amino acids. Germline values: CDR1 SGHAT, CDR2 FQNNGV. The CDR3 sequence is CASSSLDGRTDTQYF. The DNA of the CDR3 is TGTGCCAGCAGCTCCTTGGACGGACGCACAGATACGCAGTATTTT.

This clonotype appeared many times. This CDR3 reads CASSQEYSPYEQYF. The CDR3 region has the DNA TGCGCCAGCAGCCAAGAGTACAGTCCCTACGAGCAGTACTTC. This chain joins TRBV4-1 and TRBJ2-7; no definite D call. Trimming pared 0 bases from V and 2 bases from J, leaving 8 bases between. This CDR3 is built from 14 residues. Germline V CDR1 and CDR2: MGHRA, YSYEKL.

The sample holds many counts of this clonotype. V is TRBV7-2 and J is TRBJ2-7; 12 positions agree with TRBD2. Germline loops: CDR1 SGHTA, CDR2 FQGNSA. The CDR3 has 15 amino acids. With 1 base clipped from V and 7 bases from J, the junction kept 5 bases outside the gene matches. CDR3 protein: CASSLGSSGRGEQYF. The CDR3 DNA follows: TGTGCCAGCAGCTTAGGATCTAGCGGGAGGGGGGAGCAGTACTTC.

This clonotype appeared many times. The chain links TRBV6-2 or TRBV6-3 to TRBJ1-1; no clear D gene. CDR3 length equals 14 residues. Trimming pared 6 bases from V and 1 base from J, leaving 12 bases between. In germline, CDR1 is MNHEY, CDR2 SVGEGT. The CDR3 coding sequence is TGTGCCAGCAGGACTTTCGACGGGAACACTGAAGCTTTCTTT. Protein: CASRTFDGNTEAFF.

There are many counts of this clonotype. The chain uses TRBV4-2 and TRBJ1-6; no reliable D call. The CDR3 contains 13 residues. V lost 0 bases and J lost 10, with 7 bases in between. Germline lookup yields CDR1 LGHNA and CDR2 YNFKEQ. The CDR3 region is CASSQERRSPLHF. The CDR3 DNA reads TGTGCCAGCAGCCAAGAAAGGCGCTCACCCCTCCACTTT.

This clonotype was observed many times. DNA of the CDR3: TGTGCCAGCAGCCGTACAGGCTCAACTAATGAAAAACTGTTTTTT. Translated, it gives CASSRTGSTNEKLFF. This chain joins TRBV7-3 and TRBJ1-4; possible D gene TRBD1, 5 bases. Germline loops: CDR1 SGHTA, CDR2 FQGTGA. The CDR3 length is 15 residues. V lost 5 bases and J 0 bases, leaving 10 bases between the germline ends.

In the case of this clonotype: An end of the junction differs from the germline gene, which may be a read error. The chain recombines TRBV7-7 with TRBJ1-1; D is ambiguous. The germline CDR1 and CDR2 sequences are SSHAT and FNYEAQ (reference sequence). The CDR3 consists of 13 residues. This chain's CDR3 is CASSLDQSTEAFF. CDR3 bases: TGTGCTAGCAGCTTAGATCAATCCACTGAAGCTTTCTTT.

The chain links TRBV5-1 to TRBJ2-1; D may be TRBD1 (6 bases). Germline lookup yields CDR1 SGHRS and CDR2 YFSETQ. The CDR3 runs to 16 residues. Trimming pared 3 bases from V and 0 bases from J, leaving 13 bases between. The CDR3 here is CASSSDRRSSYNEQFF. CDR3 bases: TGCGCCAGCAGCTCAGACAGGCGTAGCTCCTACAATGAGCAGTTCTTC.

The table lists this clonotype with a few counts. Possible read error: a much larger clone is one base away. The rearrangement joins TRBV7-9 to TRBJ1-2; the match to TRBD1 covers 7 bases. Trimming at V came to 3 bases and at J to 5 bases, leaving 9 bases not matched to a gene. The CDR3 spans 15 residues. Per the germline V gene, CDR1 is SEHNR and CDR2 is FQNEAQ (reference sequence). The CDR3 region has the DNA TGTGCCAGCAGCTTGGGGATAGGGGGCCGGTATGGCTACACCTTC. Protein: CASSLGIGGRYGYTF.

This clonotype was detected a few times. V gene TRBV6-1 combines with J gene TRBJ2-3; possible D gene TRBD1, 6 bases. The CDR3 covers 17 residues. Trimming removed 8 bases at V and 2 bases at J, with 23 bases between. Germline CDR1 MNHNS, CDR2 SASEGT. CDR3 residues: CASGRLDRLLITDTQYF. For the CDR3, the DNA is TGTGCCAGCGGACGTCTTGACAGGCTCCTTATCACAGATACGCAGTATTTT.

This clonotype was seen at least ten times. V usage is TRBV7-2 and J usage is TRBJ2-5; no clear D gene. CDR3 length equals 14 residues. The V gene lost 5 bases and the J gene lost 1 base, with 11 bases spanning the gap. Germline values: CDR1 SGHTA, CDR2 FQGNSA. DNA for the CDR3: TGTGCCAGCAGCCCATACCTAATCCAAGAGACCCAGTACTTC. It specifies CASSPYLIQETQYF.

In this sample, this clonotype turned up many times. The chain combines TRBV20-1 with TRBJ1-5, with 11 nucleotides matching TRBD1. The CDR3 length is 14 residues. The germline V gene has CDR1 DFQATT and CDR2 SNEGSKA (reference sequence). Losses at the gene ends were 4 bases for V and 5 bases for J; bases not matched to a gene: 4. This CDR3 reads CSATRTGGDQPQHF. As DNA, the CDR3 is TGCAGTGCTACAAGGACAGGGGGCGATCAGCCCCAGCATTTT.

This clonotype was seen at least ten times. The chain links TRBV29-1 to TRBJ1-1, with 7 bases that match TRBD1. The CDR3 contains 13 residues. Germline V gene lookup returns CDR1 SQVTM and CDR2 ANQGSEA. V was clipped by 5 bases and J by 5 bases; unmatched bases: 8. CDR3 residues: CSVKKGGATEAFF. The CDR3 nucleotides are TGCAGCGTTAAAAAAGGGGGCGCAACTGAAGCTTTCTTT.

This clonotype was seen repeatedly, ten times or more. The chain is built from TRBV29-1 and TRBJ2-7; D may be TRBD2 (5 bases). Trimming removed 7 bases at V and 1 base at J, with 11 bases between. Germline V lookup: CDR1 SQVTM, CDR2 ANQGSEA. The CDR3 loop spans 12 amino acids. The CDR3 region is CSGGEGSYEQYF. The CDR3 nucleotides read TGCAGCGGGGGAGAAGGTTCCTACGAGCAGTACTTC.

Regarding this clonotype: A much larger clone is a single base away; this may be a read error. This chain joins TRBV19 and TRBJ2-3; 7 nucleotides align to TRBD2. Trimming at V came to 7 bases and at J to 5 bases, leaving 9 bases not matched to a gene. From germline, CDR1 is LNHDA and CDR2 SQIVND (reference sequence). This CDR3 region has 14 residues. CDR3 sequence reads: CASNVYSGGDTQYF. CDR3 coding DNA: TGTGCCAGTAATGTCTACTCGGGGGGAGATACGCAGTATTTT.

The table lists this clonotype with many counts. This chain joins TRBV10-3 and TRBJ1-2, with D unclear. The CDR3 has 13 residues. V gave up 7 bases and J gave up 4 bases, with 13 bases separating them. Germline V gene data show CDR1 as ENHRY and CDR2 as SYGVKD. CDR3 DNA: TGTGCCATCACCACCGGGCAGAGCTATGGCTACACCTTC. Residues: CAITTGQSYGYTF.